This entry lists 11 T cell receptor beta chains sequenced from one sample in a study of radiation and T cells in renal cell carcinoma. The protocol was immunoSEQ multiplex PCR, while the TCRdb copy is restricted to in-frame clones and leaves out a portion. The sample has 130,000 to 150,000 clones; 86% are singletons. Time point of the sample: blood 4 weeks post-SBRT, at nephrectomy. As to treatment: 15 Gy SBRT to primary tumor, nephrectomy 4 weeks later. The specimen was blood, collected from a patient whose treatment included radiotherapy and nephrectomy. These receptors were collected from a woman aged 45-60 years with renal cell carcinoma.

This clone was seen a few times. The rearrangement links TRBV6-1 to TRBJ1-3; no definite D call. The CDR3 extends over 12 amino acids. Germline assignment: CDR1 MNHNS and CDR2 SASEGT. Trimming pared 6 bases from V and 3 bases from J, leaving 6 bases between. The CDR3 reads CASRSVGNTIYF. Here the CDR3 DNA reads TGTGCCAGCAGGAGTGTTGGAAACACCATATATTTT.

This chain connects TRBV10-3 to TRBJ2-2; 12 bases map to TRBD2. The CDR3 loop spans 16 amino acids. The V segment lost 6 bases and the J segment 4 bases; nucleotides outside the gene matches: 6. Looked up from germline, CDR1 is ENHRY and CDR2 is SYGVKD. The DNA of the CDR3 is TGTGCCATCAGCTGGACTAGCGGGACCGGCACCGGGGAGCTGTTTTTT. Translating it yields CAISWTSGTGTGELFF.

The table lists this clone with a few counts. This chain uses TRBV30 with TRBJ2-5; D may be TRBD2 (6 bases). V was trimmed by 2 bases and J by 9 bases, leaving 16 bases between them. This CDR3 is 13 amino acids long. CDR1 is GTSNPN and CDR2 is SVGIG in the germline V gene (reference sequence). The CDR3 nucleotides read TGTGCCTGGAGTCTAGGGACTCTGACGGCCCAGTACTTC. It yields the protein CAWSLGTLTAQYF.

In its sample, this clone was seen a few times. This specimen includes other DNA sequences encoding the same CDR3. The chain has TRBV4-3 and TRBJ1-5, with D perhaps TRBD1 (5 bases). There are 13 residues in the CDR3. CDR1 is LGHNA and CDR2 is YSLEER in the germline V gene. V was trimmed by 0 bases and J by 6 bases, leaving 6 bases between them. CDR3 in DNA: TGCGCCAGCAGCCAAGACCAGGGTCAGCCCCAGCATTTT. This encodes CASSQDQGQPQHF.

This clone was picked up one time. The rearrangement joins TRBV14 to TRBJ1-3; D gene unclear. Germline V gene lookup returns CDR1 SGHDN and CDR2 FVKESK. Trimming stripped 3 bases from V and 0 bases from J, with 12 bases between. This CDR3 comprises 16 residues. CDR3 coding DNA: TGTGCCAGCAGCCACTTTTACAGCGACTCTGGAAACACCATATATTTT. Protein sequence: CASSHFYSDSGNTIYF. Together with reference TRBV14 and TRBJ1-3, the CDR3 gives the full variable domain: EAGVTQFPSHSVIEKGQTVTLRCDPISGHDNLYWYRRVMGKEIKFLLHFVKESKQDESGMPNNRFLAERTGGTYSTLKVQPAELEDSGVYFCASSHFYSDSGNTIYFGEGSWLTVV.

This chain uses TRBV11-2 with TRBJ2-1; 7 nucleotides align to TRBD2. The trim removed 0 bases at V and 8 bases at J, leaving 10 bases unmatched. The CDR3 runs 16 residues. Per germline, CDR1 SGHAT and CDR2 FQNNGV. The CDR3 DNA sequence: TGTGCCAGCAGCTTAGAGGCTAGCGGCCCGCAGGATGAGCAGTTCTTC. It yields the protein CASSLEASGPQDEQFF.

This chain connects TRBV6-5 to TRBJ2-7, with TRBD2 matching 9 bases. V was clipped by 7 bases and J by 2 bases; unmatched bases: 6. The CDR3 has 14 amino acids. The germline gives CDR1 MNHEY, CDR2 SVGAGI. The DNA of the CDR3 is TGTGCCAGCAACCCCAGCGGGGGGACCTACGAGCAGTACTTC. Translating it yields CASNPSGGTYEQYF.

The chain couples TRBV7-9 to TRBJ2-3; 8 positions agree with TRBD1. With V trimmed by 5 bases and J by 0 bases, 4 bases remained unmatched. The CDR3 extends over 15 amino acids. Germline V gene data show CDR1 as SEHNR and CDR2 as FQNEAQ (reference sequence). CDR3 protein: CASSRQGSSTDTQYF. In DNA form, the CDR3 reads TGTGCCAGCAGCAGACAGGGGTCTAGCACAGATACGCAGTATTTT.

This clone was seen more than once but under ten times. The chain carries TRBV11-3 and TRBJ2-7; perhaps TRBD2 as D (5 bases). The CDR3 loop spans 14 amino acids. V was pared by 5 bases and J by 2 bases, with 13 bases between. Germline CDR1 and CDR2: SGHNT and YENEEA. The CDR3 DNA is TGTGCCAGCAGCCTAACCAGCGGAACCTACGAGCAGTACTTC. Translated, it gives CASSLTSGTYEQYF.

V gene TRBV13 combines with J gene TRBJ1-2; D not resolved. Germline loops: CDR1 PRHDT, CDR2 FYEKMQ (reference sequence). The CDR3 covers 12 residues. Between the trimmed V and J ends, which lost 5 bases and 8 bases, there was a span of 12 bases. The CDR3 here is CASSIEPRGYTF. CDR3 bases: TGTGCCAGCAGCATCGAACCTCGGGGCTACACCTTC.

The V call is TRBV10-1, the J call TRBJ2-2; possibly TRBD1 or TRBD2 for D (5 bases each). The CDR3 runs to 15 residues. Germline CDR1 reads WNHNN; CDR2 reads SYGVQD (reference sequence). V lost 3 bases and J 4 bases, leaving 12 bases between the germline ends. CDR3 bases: TGCGCCAGCAGTGAAGGGATGGGACGCACCGGGGAGCTGTTTTTT. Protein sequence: CASSEGMGRTGELFF.